Sequencing of this T cell receptor (beta chain) was carried out in a study of Graves' ophthalmopathy and Graves' hyperthyroidism. Study-wide background: Peripheral blood sampling occurred at initial diagnosis, before any treatment.

V gave up 4 bases and J gave up 5 bases, with 17 bases separating them. The germline gives CDR1 SGHVS, CDR2 FQNEAQ. The CDR3 extends over 15 amino acids. Amplifying from RNA transcripts, the study obtained TCR beta CDR3 regions. The first-round RT-PCR employed HTBI primers together with the Qiagen OneStep RT-PCR kit. A multiplex PCR was then performed as the second round. TCRdb re-analysed the multiplex PCR reads in MiXCR, keeping a single row per CDR3 protein. The sample contains 600,000 to 650,000 distinct CDR3 sequences, 20% to 25% of which appear only once. A volume of approximately 10 ml of fresh peripheral blood supplied the PBMCs. This clonotype was seen more than once but under ten times.

Input material: peripheral blood. The TCR comes from a woman under 30 with stable Graves' hyperthyroidism. Some clones in this sample may be carry-over from other donors' samples. This chain uses TRBV7-8 with TRBJ2-5; D may match TRBD1 or TRBD2 (6 bases each). CDR3: CASSSGRGGRETQYF. The CDR3 region has the DNA TGTGCCAGCAGCTCAGGACGAGGGGGGCGCGAGACCCAGTACTTC. The complete variable domain, with remaining parts taken from reference TRBV7-8 and TRBJ2-5, reads GAGVSQSPRYKVAKRGQDVALRCDPISGHVSLFWYQQALGQGPEFLTYFQNEAQLDKSGLPSDRFFAERPEGSVSTLKIQRTQQEDSAVYLCASSSGRGGRETQYFGPGTRLLVL.